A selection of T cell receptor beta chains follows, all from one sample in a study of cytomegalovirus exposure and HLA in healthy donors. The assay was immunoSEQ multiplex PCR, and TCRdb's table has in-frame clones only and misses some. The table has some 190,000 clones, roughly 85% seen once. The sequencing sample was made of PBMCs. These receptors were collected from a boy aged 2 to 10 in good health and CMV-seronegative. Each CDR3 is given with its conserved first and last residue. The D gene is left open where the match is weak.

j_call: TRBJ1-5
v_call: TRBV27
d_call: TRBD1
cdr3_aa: CASSPQTGLGQPQHF
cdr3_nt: TGTGCCAGCAGTCCCCAGACAGGGTTGGGTCAGCCCCAGCATTTT

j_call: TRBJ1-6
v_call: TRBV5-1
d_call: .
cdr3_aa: CASSPREALHF
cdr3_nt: TGCGCCAGCAGCCCAAGGGAGGCCCTCCACTTT

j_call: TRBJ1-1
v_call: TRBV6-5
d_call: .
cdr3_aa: CASSFRGPNTEAFF
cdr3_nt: TGTGCCAGCAGCTTCAGGGGCCCTAACACTGAAGCTTTCTTT

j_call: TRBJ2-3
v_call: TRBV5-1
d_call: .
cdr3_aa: CASSLAWTATDTQYF
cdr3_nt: TGCGCCAGCAGCTTGGCCTGGACAGCCACAGATACGCAGTATTTT

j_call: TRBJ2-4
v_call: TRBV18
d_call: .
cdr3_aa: CASSPPQALAKNIQYF
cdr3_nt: TGTGCCAGCTCACCACCACAGGCGCTAGCCAAAAACATTCAGTACTTC

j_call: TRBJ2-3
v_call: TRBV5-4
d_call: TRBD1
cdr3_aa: CASSTDRVHIVTQYF
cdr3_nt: TGTGCCAGCAGCACGGACAGGGTGCATATTGTTACGCAGTATTTT

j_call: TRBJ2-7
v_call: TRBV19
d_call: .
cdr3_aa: CASSMRRSSYEQYF
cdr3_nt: TGTGCCAGTAGTATGAGGCGCAGTTCCTACGAGCAGTACTTC

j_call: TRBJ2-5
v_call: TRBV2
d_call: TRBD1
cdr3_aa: CASEGDRGKETQYF
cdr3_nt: TGTGCCAGCGAAGGTGACAGGGGTAAAGAGACCCAGTACTTC

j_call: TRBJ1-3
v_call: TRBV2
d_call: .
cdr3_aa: CASSEGGVANTIYF
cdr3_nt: TGTGCCAGCAGTGAGGGAGGGGTGGCAAACACCATATATTTT

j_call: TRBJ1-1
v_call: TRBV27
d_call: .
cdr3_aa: CASSYYMNTEAFF
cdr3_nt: TGTGCCAGCAGTTATTACATGAACACTGAAGCTTTCTTT

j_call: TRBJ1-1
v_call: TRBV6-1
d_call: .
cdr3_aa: CASRRQTGSEAFF
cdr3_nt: TGTGCCAGCAGGAGGCAAACAGGGTCTGAAGCTTTCTTT

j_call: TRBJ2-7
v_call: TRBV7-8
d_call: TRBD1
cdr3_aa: CASSLAYGQGYEQYF
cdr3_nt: TGTGCCAGCAGCTTAGCATACGGACAGGGCTACGAGCAGTACTTC

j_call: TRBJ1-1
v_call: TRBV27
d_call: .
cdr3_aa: CASSSRVNTEAFF
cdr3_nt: TGTGCCAGCAGTTCCCGGGTGAACACTGAAGCTTTCTTT

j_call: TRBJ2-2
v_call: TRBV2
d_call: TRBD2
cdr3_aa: CASSIRLAGGGGTGELFF
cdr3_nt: TGTGCCAGCAGTATAAGACTAGCGGGGGGCGGAGGAACCGGGGAGCTGTTTTTT